This record covers a single T cell receptor (beta chain). Antigen: not known. The data belong to a study of cytomegalovirus exposure and HLA in healthy donors. Healthy individuals who donated bone marrow served as the donors. Study results and caveats: V- and J-gene trimming of TCR beta was linked (in a later analysis) to a missense DCLRE1C variant.

This CDR3 contains 13 residues. Deletions cut 3 bases from V and 4 bases from J, with 10 bases between. The germline CDR1 and CDR2 sequences are SGDLS and YYNGEE. PCR was performed using 60 Vbeta and 13 Jbeta primers. The table came from immunoSEQ multiplex PCR; TCRdb's copy has only in-frame clones and leaves some out. Of 53,000 or so clones in the sample, more than 70% were seen once. The specimen was PBMCs. The source is a man between 25 and 39 years old in good health and CMV-seropositive. This sequence joins TRBV9 and TRBJ2-5; TRBD2 is a possible D gene (5 bases). The CDR3 nucleotides are TGTGCCAGCAGCGCGGTAGCGCCAGAGACCCAGTACTTC. Amino acid sequence: CASSAVAPETQYF.